These 17 T cell receptor beta chains were all obtained from the same sample, sequenced in a study of OX40 agonist ivuxolimab in advanced cancers. The repertoire was sequenced with immunoSEQ multiplex PCR; TCRdb's copy has only in-frame clones and lacks some. The data contain more than 55,000 clones, about 85% of them singletons. This sample comprised CD4+ or CD8+ T cells sorted from blood, obtained in a trial of the OX40 agonist ivuxolimab. The receptor source for this set is an adult with an advanced solid tumor such as melanoma, head and neck, liver or kidney cancer.

The table lists this clone with a few counts. This chain links TRBV19 with TRBJ1-5; no reliable D call. Germline CDR1 and CDR2: LNHDA and SQIVND (reference sequence). The length of the CDR3 is 16 residues. V lost 5 bases, J lost 4 bases, and 18 bases lay in between. For the CDR3, the DNA is TGTGCCAGTAGTGTAACCCCGGAGGGCAGGAATCAGCCCCAGCATTTT. It translates to CASSVTPEGRNQPQHF.

DNA of the CDR3: TGTGCCATCAGTGAGGGGGGGACCTTGTATACGCAGTATTTT. This encodes CAISEGGTLYTQYF. The V gene is TRBV10-3, the J gene TRBJ2-3, with a possible D match to TRBD2 (6 bases). This CDR3 is built from 14 residues. The germline gives CDR1 ENHRY, CDR2 SYGVKD. Trimming shortened V by 2 bases and J by 7 bases, and 13 bases separated the two germline ends.

J is TRBJ2-1 and V is TRBV9; 9 positions match TRBD2. J gave up 12 bases and V 4 bases, and 17 bases lay outside the gene matches. Germline CDR1 and CDR2: SGDLS and YYNGEE. This CDR3 comprises 16 residues. CDR3 protein: CASSPGGASGASGQFF. The CDR3 region has the DNA TGTGCCAGCAGCCCCGGGGGGGCTAGCGGGGCCTCTGGGCAGTTCTTC.

The rearrangement joins TRBV10-3 to TRBJ2-7; D remains ambiguous. CDR1 is ENHRY, CDR2 SYGVKD, per germline. CDR3 size: 12 residues. The V end lost 3 bases, the J end lost 3 bases, and 6 bases lay between the germline ends. The CDR3: CAISERLYEQYF. The CDR3 DNA is TGTGCCATCAGTGAACGTCTCTACGAGCAGTACTTC.

This clone was seen only once. The chain couples TRBV6-5 to TRBJ2-2; tentatively, D is TRBD1 (5 bases). Per the germline V gene, CDR1 is MNHEY and CDR2 is SVGAGI. V was trimmed by 0 bases and J by 6 bases, leaving 8 bases between them. CDR3 length: 14 amino acids. Written as DNA, the CDR3 is TGTGCCAGCAGTTACTCCCAGGGTCCCGGGGAGCTGTTTTTT. It encodes CASSYSQGPGELFF.

The chain uses TRBV7-8 and TRBJ2-7; D ambiguous. Trimming removed 6 bases at V and 6 bases at J, with 9 bases between. The CDR3 spans 11 residues. Germline-derived CDR1 and CDR2 are SGHVS and FQNEAQ. The CDR3 spells CASRETGEQYF. In DNA, the CDR3 is TGTGCCAGCAGAGAGACGGGCGAGCAGTACTTC.

CDR3 nucleotides: TGCGCCAGCAGTCCGCGTGACGGCGCCTATGGCTACACCTTC. Translation: CASSPRDGAYGYTF. The gene calls are TRBV5-1 and TRBJ1-2; D ambiguous. With 5 bases removed from V and 4 bases from J, the gap between germline ends came to 15 bases. This CDR3 comprises 14 residues. CDR1 is SGHRS and CDR2 is YFSETQ in the germline V gene.

This rearrangement joins TRBV10-3 to TRBJ1-2; possibly TRBD1 for D (6 bases). The CDR3 totals 15 residues. The V gene lost 0 bases and the J gene lost 7 bases, with 15 bases spanning the gap. Germline V lookup: CDR1 ENHRY, CDR2 SYGVKD. The CDR3 region has the DNA TGTGCCATCAGTGAGTCGAGGGGGAGTCAGGGTGGCTACACCTTC. Its translation is CAISESRGSQGGYTF.

In its sample, this clone was seen a few times. This chain connects TRBV6-6 to TRBJ1-2; TRBD1 agrees at 9 bases. J gave up 3 bases and V 7 bases, and 6 bases lay outside the gene matches. The CDR3 has 14 residues. In germline, CDR1 is MNHNY, CDR2 SVGAGI (reference sequence). The CDR3 is CASILTGGDYGYTF. In nucleotides, the CDR3 is TGTGCCAGCATTTTGACAGGGGGAGACTATGGCTACACCTTC.

This chain joins TRBV6-5 and TRBJ1-1; D is uncertain. The CDR3 consists of 13 residues. The germline V gene has CDR1 MNHEY and CDR2 SVGAGI. Trimming left V 2 bases short and J 4 bases short, with 8 bases between. CDR3 residues: CASSYSRSTEAFF. CDR3 sequence (DNA): TGTGCCAGCAGTTACAGCAGATCCACTGAAGCTTTCTTT.

The V and J genes are TRBV6-1 and TRBJ2-1, with 9 nucleotides matching TRBD2. Per germline, CDR1 MNHNS and CDR2 SASEGT. After removal of 6 bases from V and 5 bases from J, the junction contained 8 bases not matched to a gene. CDR3 length equals 15 residues. CDR3 sequence reads: CASSPGASGDNEQFF. The CDR3 DNA follows: TGTGCCAGCAGCCCCGGGGCTAGCGGGGACAATGAGCAGTTCTTC.

This clone was recorded a few times. The rearrangement joins TRBV7-2 to TRBJ1-2; the D is unclear. Germline V CDR1 and CDR2: SGHTA, FQGNSA. The CDR3 is 14 amino acids. Trimming shortened V by 1 base and J by 0 bases, and 6 bases separated the two germline ends. DNA for the CDR3: TGTGCCAGCAGCTTAGGTTTAGCTAACTATGGCTACACCTTC. This encodes CASSLGLANYGYTF.

The genes are TRBV19 and TRBJ2-7, with 8 bases identical to TRBD1. Germline CDR1 reads LNHDA; CDR2 reads SQIVND (reference sequence). This CDR3 spans 14 amino acids. The V and J ends lost 5 bases and 3 bases, in that order; junction bases with no gene match: 6. This chain's CDR3 is CASSLRTGSYEQYF. The CDR3, as DNA: TGTGCCAGTAGTCTGCGGACAGGGAGCTACGAGCAGTACTTC.

This clone was seen a single time. The chain uses TRBV30 and TRBJ1-5, with D unresolved. V gave up 2 bases and J gave up 7 bases, with 12 bases separating them. Germline V lookup: CDR1 GTSNPN, CDR2 SVGIG (reference sequence). The CDR3 sequence is 13 residues long. DNA for the CDR3: TGTGCCTGGAGTCCTGGGGATCGGCAGCCCCAGCATTTT. This codes for CAWSPGDRQPQHF.

V and J are TRBV15 and TRBJ1-5, with D possibly TRBD1 on 5 matching bases. V lost 1 base to trimming and J lost 8 bases, with 9 bases between them. This CDR3 is built from 13 residues. The germline V gene encodes CDR1 LNHNV and CDR2 YYDKDF (reference sequence). The CDR3 sequence: CATSRGTSEPQHF. DNA for the CDR3: TGTGCCACCAGCAGAGGGACAAGTGAGCCCCAGCATTTT.

Here the CDR3 reads CASSPNGRTSGNTIYF. The CDR3 DNA sequence: TGTGCCAGCTCACCGAACGGACGGACCTCTGGAAACACCATATATTTT. The gene calls are TRBV18 and TRBJ1-3; unclear D gene. V was cut by 3 bases and J by 0 bases, with 12 bases left in between. Looked up from germline, CDR1 is KGHSH and CDR2 is LQKENI. The length of the CDR3 is 16 residues.

The count of this clone is one. The chain is built from TRBV7-8 and TRBJ1-2, with 8 nucleotides matching TRBD1. This CDR3 has 14 residues. Germline CDR1 and CDR2: SGHVS and FQNEAQ. V was pared by 5 bases and J by 7 bases, with 9 bases of the junction left unmatched. In nucleotides, the CDR3 is TGTGCCAGCAGCCCCGCAGCAGGGGGCTTTGGCTACACCTTC. This codes for CASSPAAGGFGYTF.